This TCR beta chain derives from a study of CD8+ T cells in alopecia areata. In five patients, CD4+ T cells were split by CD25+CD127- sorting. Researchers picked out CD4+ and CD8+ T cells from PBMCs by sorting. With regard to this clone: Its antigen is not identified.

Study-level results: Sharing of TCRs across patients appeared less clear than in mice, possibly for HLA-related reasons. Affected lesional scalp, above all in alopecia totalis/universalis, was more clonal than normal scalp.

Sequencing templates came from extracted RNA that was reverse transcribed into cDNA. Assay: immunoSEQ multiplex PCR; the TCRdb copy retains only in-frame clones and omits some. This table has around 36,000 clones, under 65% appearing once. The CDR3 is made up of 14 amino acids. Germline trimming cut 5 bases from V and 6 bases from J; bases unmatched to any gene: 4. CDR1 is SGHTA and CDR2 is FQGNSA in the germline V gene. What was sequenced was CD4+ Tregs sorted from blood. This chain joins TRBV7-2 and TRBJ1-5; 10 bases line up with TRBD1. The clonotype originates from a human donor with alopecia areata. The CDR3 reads CASSPGQGGQPQHF. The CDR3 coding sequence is TGTGCCAGCAGCCCAGGACAGGGGGGTCAGCCCCAGCATTTT.